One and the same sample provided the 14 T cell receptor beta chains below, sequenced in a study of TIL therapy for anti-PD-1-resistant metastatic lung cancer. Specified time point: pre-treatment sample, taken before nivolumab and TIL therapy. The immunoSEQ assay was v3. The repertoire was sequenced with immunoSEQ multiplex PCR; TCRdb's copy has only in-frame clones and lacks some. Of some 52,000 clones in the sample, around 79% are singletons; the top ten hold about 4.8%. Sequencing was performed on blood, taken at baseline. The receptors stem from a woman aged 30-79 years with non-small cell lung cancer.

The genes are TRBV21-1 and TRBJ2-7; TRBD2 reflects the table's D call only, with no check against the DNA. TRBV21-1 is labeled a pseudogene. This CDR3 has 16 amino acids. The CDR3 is CASSKGEETAVYEQYF. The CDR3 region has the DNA TGTGCCAGCAGCAAAGGGGAGGAGACCGCTGTTTACGAGCAGTACTTC.

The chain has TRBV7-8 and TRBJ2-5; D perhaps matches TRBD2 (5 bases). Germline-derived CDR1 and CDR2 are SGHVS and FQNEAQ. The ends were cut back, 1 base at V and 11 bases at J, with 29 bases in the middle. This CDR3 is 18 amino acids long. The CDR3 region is CASSLGPGVNRALGEQYF. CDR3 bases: TGTGCCAGCAGCTTAGGTCCCGGGGTTAACAGAGCCCTTGGGGAGCAGTACTTC.

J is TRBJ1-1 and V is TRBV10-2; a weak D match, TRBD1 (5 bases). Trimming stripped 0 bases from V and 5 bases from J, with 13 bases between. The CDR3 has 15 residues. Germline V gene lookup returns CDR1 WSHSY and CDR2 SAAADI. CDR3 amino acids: CASSESGGGRTEAFF. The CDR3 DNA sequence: TGCGCCAGCAGTGAGTCAGGTGGGGGTAGAACTGAAGCTTTCTTT.

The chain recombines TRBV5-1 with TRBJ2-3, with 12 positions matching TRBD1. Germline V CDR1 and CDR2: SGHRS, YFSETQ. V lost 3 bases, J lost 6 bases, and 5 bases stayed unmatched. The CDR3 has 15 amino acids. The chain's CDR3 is CASSSGQGAWDTQYF. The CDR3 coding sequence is TGCGCCAGCAGCTCGGGACAGGGGGCATGGGATACGCAGTATTTT.

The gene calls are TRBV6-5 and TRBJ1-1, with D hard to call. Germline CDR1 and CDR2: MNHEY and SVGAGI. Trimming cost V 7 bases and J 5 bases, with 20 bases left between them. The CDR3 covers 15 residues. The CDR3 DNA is TGTGCCAGCACCGAGCACGGGTTCTCTGGGACTGAAGCTTTCTTT. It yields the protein CASTEHGFSGTEAFF.

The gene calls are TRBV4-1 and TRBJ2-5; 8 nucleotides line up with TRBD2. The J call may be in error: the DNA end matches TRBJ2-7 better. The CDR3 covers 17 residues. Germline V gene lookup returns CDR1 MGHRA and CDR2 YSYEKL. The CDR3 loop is CASSPGPPSGFGSEQYF. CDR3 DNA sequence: TGCGCCAGCAGCCCGGGACCCCCTAGCGGGTTTGGAAGCGAGCAGTACTTC.

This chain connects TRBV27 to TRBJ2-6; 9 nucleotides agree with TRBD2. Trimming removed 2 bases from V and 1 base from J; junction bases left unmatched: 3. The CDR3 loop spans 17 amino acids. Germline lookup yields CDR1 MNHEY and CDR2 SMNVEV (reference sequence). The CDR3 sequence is CASSLAGGRSGANVLTF. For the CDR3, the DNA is TGTGCCAGCAGTTTAGCGGGGGGGCGTTCTGGGGCCAACGTCCTGACTTTC.

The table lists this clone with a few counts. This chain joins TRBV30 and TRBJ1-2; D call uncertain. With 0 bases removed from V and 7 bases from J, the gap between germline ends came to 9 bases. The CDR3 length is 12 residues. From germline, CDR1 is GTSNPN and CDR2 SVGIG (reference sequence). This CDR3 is CAWSVPVAGYTF. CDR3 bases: TGTGCCTGGAGTGTACCAGTCGCTGGCTACACCTTC.

Here the CDR3 reads CAISESSNSNQPQHF. The CDR3 DNA is TGTGCCATCAGTGAGTCTTCTAATAGCAATCAGCCCCAGCATTTT. The rearrangement links TRBV10-3 to TRBJ1-5; D ambiguous. This CDR3 is built from 15 residues. Germline V gene data show CDR1 as ENHRY and CDR2 as SYGVKD. The V gene lost 0 bases and the J gene lost 0 bases, with 6 bases spanning the gap.

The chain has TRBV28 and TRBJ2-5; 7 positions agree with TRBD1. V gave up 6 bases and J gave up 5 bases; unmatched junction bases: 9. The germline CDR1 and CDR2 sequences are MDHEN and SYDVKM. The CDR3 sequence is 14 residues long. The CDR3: CASSLRGGRETQYF. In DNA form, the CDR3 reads TGTGCCAGCAGCCTAAGAGGGGGCCGGGAGACCCAGTACTTC.

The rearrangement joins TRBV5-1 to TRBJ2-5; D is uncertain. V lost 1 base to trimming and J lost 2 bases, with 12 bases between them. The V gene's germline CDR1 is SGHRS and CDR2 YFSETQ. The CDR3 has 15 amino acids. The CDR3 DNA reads TGCGCCAGCAGCTTGTACTCGCGGAAACAAGAGACCCAGTACTTC. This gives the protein CASSLYSRKQETQYF.

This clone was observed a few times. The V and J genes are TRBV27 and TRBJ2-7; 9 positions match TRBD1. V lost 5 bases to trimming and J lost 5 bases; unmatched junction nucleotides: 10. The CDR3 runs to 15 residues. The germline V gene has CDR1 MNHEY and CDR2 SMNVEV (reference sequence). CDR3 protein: CASSKSTGGKNEQYF. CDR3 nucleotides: TGTGCCAGCAGTAAATCGACAGGGGGGAAGAACGAGCAGTACTTC.

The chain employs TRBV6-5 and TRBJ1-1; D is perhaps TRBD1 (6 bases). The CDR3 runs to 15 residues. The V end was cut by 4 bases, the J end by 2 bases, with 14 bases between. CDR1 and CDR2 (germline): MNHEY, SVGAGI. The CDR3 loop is CASSFHRVGNTEAFF. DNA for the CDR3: TGTGCCAGCAGTTTCCACAGGGTCGGAAACACTGAAGCTTTCTTT.

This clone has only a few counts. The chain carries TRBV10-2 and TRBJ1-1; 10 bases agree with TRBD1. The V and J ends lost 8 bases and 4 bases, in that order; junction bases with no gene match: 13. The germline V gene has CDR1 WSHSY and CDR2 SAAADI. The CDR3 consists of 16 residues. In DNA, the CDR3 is TGCGCCAGCGGTATTCCGGGACAGGGGTATAGCACTGAAGCTTTCTTT. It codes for CASGIPGQGYSTEAFF.